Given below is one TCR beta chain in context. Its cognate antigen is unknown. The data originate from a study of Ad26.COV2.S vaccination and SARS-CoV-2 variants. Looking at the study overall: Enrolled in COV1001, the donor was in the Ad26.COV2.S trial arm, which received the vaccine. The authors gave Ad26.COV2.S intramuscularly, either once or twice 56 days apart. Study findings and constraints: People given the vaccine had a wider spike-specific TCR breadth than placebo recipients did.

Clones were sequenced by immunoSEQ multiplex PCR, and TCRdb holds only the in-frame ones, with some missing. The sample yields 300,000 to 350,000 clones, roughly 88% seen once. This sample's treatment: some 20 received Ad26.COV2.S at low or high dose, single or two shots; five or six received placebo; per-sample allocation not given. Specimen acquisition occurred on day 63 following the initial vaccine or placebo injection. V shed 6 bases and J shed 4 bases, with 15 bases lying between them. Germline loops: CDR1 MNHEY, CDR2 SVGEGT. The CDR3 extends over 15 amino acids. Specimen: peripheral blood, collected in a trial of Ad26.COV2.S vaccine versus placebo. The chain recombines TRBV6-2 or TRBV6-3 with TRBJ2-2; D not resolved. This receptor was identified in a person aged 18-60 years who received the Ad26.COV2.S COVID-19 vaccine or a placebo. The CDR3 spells CASSSPQRGTGELFF. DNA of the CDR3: TGTGCCAGCAGCTCCCCCCAAAGAGGCACCGGGGAGCTGTTTTTT.